This T cell receptor (beta chain) was recovered during a study of OX40 agonist ivuxolimab in advanced cancers. Germline V CDR1 and CDR2: SGHTA, FQGTGA. Losses at the gene ends were 5 bases for V and 0 bases for J; bases not matched to a gene: 4. This CDR3 comprises 15 residues. Only in-frame clones appear in the TCRdb table, and some are missing; sequencing was by immunoSEQ multiplex PCR. Altogether roughly 90,000 clones are present, approximately 90% being singletons, with the ten largest covering approximately 1.5%. The material sequenced was CD4+ or CD8+ T cells sorted from blood, taken in a trial of the OX40 agonist ivuxolimab. The chain links TRBV7-3 to TRBJ2-3, with TRBD2 identical over 8 bases. The clonotype was recovered from an adult with an advanced solid tumor such as melanoma, head and neck, liver or kidney cancer. The CDR3 is CASSPKRESTDTQYF. As DNA, the CDR3 is TGTGCCAGCAGCCCTAAGCGGGAGAGCACAGATACGCAGTATTTT.